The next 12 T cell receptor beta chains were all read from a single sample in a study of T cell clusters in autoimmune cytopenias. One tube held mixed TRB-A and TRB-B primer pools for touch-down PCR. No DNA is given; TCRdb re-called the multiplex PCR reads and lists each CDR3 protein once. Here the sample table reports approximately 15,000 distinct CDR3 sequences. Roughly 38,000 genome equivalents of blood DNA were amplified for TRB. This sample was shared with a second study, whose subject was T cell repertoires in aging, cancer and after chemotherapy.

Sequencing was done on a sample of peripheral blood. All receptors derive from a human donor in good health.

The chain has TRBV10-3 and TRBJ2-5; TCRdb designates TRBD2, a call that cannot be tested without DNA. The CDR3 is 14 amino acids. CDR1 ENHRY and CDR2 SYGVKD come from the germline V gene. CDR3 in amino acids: CAISASGVRETQYF.

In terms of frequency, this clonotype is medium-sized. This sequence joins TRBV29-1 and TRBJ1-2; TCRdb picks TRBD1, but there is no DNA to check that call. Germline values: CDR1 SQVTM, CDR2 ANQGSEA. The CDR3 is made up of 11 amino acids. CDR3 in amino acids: CSVELRDGYTF.

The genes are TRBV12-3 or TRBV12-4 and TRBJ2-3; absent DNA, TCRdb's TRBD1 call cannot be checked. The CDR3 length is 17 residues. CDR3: CASSLAGAGEDTDTQYF.

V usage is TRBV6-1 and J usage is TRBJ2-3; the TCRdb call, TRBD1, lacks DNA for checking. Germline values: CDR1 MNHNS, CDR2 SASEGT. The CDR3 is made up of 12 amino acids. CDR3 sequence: CASSERGSRAYF.

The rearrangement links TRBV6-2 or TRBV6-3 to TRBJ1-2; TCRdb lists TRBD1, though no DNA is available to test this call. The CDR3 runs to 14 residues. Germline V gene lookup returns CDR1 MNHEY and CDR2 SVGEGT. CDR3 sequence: CASSYSGTVYGYTF.

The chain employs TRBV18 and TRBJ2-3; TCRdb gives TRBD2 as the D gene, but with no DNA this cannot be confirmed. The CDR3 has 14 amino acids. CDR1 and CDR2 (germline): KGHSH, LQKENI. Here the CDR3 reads CASSPGRAPESQYF.

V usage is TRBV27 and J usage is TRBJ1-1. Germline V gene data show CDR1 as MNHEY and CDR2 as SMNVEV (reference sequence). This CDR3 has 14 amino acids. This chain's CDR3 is CASSLAGLNTEAFF.

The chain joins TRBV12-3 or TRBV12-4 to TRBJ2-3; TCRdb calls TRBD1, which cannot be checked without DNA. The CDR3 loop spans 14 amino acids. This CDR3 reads CASSLSTVTDTQYF.

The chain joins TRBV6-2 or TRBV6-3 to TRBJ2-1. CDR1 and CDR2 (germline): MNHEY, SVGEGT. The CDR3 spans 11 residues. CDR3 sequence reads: CASTSDFEQFF.

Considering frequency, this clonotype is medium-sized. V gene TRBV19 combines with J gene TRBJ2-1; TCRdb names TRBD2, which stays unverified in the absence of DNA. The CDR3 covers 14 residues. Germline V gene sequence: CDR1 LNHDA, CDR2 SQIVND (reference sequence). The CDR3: CASSLRSGTDEQFF.

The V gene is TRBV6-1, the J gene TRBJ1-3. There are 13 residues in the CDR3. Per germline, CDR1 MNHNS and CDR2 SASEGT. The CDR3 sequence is CASSERPGNTIYF.

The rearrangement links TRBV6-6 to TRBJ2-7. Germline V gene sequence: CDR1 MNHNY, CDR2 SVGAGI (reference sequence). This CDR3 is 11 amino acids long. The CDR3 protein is CASRDGYEQYF.